This is a list of T cell receptor beta chains from one sample in a study of cytomegalovirus exposure and HLA in healthy donors. Sequencing used immunoSEQ multiplex PCR; TCRdb keeps in-frame clones, though not all of them. Of 150,000 to 200,000 clones in the sample, 87% were seen once. Specimen: PBMCs. These receptor sequences come from a boy aged 2 to 9 in good health and CMV-seronegative. The CDR3 runs from the conserved cysteine through the conserved F or W. Some rows have no size entry. The others give once, few or many, or a class for an expanded clone.

abundance: .; j_gene: TRBJ2-7; len: 14; v_gene: TRBV15; CDR3aa: CATSRVGLEYEQYF
abundance: once; j_gene: TRBJ1-6; len: 15; v_gene: TRBV6-1; CDR3aa: CASSGQAEYNSPLHF
abundance: .; j_gene: TRBJ2-7; len: 12; v_gene: TRBV4-1; CDR3aa: CASSQGSFEQYF
abundance: once; j_gene: TRBJ1-2; len: 19; v_gene: TRBV18; CDR3aa: CASSPPLGTGGPGNYGYTF
abundance: few; j_gene: TRBJ2-5; len: 15; v_gene: TRBV5-1; CDR3aa: CASSPRTGGQETQYF
abundance: .; j_gene: TRBJ2-1; len: 13; v_gene: TRBV18; CDR3aa: CASSPSAGNEQFF
abundance: .; j_gene: TRBJ1-4; len: 13; v_gene: TRBV7-9; CDR3aa: CSSSTGQDEKLFF
abundance: once; j_gene: TRBJ2-1; len: 16; v_gene: TRBV5-1; CDR3aa: CASSLWGGDSYNEQFF
abundance: .; j_gene: TRBJ2-5; len: 16; v_gene: TRBV12-5; CDR3aa: CASGSYNSGRKETQYF
abundance: once; j_gene: TRBJ2-3; len: 16; v_gene: TRBV6-6; CDR3aa: CASSYSRTRGTDTQYF
abundance: .; j_gene: TRBJ1-5; len: 22; v_gene: TRBV2; CDR3aa: CASSEPHFLTGNPRLGNQPQHF
abundance: .; j_gene: TRBJ2-3; len: 15; v_gene: TRBV7-2; CDR3aa: CASSLAGGQSDTQYF
abundance: once; j_gene: TRBJ1-5; len: 17; v_gene: TRBV7-2; CDR3aa: CASSARPDRGSGQPQHF
abundance: .; j_gene: TRBJ1-1; len: 13; v_gene: TRBV6-1; CDR3aa: CASRHTENTEAFF
abundance: .; j_gene: TRBJ1-4; len: 18; v_gene: TRBV19; CDR3aa: CASSIAPPGDSTNEKLFF
abundance: .; j_gene: TRBJ1-3; len: 14; v_gene: TRBV30; CDR3aa: CAWSTGRTGNTIYF
abundance: .; j_gene: TRBJ2-1; len: 17; v_gene: TRBV5-1; CDR3aa: CASSLGGLAGSYNEQFF
abundance: .; j_gene: TRBJ2-7; len: 14; v_gene: TRBV5-6; CDR3aa: CASSLVPGDYEQYF
abundance: .; j_gene: TRBJ2-3; len: 15; v_gene: TRBV11-2; CDR3aa: CASSGGAGGGDTQYF
abundance: .; j_gene: TRBJ2-1; len: 19; v_gene: TRBV7-3; CDR3aa: CASSLKGPQGGSMDNVQFF
abundance: .; j_gene: TRBJ1-4; len: 15; v_gene: TRBV2; CDR3aa: CASSPGQPWNEKLFF
abundance: .; j_gene: TRBJ1-1; len: 18; v_gene: TRBV28; CDR3aa: CASSLSVPGQVWNTEAFF